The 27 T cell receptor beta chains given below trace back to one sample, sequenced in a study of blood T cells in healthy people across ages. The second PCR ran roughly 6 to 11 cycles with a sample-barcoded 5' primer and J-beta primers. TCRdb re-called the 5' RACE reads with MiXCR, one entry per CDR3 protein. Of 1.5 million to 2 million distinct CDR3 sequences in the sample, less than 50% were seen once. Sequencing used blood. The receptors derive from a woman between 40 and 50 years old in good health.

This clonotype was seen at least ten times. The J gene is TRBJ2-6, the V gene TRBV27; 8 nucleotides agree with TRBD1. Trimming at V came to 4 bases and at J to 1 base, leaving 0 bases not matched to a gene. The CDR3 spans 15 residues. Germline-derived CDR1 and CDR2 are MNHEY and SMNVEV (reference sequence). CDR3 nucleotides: TGTGCCAGCAGTTGGACAGGGTCTGGGGCCAACGTCCTGACTTTC. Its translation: CASSWTGSGANVLTF.

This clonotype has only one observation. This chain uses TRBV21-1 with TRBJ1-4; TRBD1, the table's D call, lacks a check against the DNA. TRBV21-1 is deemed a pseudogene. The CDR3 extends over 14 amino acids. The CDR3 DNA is TGTGCCAGCAGCGAGGGACAGGGTAGCGAAAAACTGTTTTTT. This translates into CASSEGQGSEKLFF.

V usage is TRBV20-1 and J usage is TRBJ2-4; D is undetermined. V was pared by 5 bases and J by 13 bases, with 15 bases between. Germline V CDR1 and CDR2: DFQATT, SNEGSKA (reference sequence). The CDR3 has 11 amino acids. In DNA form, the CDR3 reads TGCAGTGCTTTGGTCCCCCCAACCCAGTACTTC. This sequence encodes CSALVPPTQYF.

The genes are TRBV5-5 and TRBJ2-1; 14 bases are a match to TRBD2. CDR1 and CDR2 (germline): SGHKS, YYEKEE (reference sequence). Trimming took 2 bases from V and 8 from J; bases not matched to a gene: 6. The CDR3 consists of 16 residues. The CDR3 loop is CASSFRLAGGIDEQFF. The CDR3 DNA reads TGTGCCAGCAGCTTTCGACTAGCGGGGGGGATTGATGAGCAGTTCTTC.

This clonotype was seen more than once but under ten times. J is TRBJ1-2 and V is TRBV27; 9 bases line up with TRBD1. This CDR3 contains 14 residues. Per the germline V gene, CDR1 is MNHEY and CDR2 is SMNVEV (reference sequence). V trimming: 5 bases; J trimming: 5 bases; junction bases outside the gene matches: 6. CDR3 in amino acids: CASSMGQGLYGYTF. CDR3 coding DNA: TGTGCCAGCAGTATGGGACAGGGTTTATATGGCTACACCTTC.

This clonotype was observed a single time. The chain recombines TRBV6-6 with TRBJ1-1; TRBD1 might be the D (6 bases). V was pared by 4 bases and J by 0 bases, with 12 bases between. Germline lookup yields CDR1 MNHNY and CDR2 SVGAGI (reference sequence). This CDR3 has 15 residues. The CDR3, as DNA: TGTGCCAGCAGTTCTTCCAGGGGAATGAACACTGAAGCTTTCTTT. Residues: CASSSSRGMNTEAFF.

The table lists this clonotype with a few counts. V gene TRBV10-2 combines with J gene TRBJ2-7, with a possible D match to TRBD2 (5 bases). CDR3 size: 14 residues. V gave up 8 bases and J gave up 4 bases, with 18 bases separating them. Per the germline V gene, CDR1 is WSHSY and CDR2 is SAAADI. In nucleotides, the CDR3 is TGCGCCAGCGTTGCAGAACGGGGTTCTTACGAGCAGTACTTC. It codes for CASVAERGSYEQYF.

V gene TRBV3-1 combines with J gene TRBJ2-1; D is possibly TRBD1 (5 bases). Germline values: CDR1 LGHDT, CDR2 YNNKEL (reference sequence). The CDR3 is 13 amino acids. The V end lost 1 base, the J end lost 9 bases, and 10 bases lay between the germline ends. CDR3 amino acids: CASSQGGRSEQFF. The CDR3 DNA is TGTGCCAGCAGCCAAGGGGGCCGAAGTGAGCAGTTCTTC.

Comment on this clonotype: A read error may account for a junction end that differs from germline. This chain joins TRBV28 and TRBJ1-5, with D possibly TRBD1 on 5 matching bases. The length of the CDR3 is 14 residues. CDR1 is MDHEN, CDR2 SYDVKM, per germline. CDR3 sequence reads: CASSGGGGLRAQHF. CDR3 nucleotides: TGTGCGAGCAGTGGGGGAGGCGGCCTAAGAGCCCAGCATTTT.

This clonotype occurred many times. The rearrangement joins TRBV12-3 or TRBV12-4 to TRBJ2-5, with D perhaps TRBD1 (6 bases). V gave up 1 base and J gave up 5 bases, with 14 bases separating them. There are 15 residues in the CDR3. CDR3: CASSLDRAEGETQYF. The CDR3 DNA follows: TGTGCCAGCAGTTTAGACAGGGCTGAGGGGGAGACCCAGTACTTC.

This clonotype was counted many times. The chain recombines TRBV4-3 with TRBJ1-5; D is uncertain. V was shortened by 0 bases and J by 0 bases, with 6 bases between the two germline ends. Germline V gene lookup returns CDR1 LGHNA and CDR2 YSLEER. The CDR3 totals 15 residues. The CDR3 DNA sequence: TGCGCCAGCAGCCAAGATCGGGGTAGCAATCAGCCCCAGCATTTT. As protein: CASSQDRGSNQPQHF.

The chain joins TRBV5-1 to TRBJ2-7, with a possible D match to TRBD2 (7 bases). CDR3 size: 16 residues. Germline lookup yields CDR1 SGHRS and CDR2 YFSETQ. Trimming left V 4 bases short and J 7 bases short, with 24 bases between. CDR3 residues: CASSLGGGNILREQYF. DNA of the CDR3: TGCGCCAGCAGCCTGGGAGGGGGGAACATCCTACGGGAGCAGTACTTC. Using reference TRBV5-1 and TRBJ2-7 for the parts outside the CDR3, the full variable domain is KAGVTQTPRYLIKTRGQQVTLSCSPISGHRSVSWYQQTPGQGLQFLFEYFSETQRNKGNFPGRFSGRQFSNSRSEMNVSTLELGDSALYLCASSLGGGNILREQYFGPGTRLTVT.

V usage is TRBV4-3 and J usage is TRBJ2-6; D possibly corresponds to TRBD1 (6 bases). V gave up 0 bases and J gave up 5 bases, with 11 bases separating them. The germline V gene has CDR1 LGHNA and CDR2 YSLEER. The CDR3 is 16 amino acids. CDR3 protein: CASSQDRGGRANVLTF. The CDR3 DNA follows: TGCGCCAGCAGCCAAGATCGAGGGGGAAGGGCCAACGTCCTGACTTTC.

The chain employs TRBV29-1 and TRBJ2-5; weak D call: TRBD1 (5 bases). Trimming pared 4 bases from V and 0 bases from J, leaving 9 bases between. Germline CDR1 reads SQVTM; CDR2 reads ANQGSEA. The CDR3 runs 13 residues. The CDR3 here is CSVAAGYQETQYF. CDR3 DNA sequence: TGCAGCGTTGCCGCAGGGTACCAAGAGACCCAGTACTTC.

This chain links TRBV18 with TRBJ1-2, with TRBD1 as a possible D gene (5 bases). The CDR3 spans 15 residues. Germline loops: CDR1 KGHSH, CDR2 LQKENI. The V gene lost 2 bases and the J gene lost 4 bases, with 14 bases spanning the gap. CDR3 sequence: CASSPSQGRIYGYTF. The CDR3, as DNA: TGTGCCAGCTCACCATCCCAGGGACGAATCTATGGCTACACCTTC. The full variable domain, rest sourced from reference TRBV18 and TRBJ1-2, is NAGVMQNPRHLVRRRGQEARLRCSPMKGHSHVYWYRQLPEEGLKFMVYLQKENIIDESGMPKERFSAEFPKEGPSILRIQQVVRGDSAAYFCASSPSQGRIYGYTFGSGTRLTVV.

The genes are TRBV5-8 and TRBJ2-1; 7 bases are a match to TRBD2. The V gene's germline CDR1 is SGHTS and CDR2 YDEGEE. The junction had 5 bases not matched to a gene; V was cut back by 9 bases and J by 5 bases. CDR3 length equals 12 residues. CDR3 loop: CATAGRDNEQFF. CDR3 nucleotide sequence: TGTGCCACAGCAGGGAGGGACAATGAGCAGTTCTTC.

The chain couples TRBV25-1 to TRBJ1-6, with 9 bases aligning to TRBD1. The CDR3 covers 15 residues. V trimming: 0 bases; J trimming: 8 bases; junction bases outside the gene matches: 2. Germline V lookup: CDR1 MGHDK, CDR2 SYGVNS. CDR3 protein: CASSEYTGGDSPLHF. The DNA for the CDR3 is TGTGCCAGCAGTGAATATACAGGGGGCGATTCACCCCTCCACTTT.

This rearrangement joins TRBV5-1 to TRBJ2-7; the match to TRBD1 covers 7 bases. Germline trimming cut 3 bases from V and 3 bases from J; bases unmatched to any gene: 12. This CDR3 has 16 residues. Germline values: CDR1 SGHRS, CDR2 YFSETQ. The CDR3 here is CASSSLIRGTDYEQYF. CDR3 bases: TGCGCCAGCAGCTCTCTTATTAGAGGGACAGACTACGAGCAGTACTTC.

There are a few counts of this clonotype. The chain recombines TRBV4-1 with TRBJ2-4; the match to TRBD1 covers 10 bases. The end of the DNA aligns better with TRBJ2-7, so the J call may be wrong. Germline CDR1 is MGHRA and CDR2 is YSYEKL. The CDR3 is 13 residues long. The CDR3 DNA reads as TGCGCCAGCAGCTATGGGACAGGGGCCGAGCAGTACTTC. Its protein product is CASSYGTGAEQYF.

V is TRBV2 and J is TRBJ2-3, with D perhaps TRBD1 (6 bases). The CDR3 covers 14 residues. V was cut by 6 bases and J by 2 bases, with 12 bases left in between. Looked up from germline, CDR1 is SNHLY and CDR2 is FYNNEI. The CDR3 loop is CASSWDTSTDTQYF. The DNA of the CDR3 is TGTGCCAGCAGCTGGGACACCTCCACAGATACGCAGTATTTT.

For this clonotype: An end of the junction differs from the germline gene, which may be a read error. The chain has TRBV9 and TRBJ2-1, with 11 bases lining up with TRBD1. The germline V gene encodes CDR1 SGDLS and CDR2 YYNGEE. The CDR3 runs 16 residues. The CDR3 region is CASSVDGQGAINGQFF. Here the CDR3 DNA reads TGTGCCAGCAGCGTAGACGGACAGGGGGCAATCAATGGGCAGTTCTTC. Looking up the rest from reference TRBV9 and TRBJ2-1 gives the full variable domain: DSGVTQTPKHLITATGQRVTLRCSPRSGDLSVYWYQQSLDQGLQFLIQYYNGEERAKGNILERFSAQQFPDLHSELNLSSLELGDSALYFCASSVDGQGAINGQFFGPGTRLTVL.

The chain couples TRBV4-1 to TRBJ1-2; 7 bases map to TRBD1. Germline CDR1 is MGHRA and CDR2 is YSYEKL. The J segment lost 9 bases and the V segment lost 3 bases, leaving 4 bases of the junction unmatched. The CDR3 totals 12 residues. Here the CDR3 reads CASSQGTVRYTF. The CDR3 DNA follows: TGCGCCAGCAGCCAGGGGACAGTCCGCTACACCTTC.

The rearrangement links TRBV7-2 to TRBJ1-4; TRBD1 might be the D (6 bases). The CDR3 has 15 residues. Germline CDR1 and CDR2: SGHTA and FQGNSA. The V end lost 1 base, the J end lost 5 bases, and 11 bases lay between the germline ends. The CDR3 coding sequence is TGTGCCAGCAGCTTAGGACAGGCCAAGAATGAAAAACTGTTTTTT. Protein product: CASSLGQAKNEKLFF.

The DNA for the CDR3 is TGTGCCAGCAGCACCCCGGGACAGCGCTATGGCTACACCTTC. This codes for CASSTPGQRYGYTF. V usage is TRBV3-1 and J usage is TRBJ1-2; TRBD1 matches at 7 bases. This CDR3 has 14 amino acids. The trim removed 5 bases at V and 4 bases at J, leaving 7 bases unmatched. Germline V lookup: CDR1 LGHDT, CDR2 YNNKEL (reference sequence).

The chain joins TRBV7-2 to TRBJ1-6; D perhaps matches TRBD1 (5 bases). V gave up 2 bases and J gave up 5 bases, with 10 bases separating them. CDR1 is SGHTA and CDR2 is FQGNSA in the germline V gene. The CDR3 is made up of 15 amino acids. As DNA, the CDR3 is TGTGCCAGCAGCTTAACGTCGGGGGATAATTCACCCCTCCACTTT. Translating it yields CASSLTSGDNSPLHF.

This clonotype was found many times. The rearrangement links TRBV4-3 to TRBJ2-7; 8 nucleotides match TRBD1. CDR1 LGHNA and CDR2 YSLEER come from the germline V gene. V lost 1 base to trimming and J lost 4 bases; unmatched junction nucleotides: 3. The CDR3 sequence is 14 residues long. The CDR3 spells CASSQGTGIYEQYF. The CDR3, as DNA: TGCGCCAGCAGCCAAGGGACAGGGATTTACGAGCAGTACTTC.

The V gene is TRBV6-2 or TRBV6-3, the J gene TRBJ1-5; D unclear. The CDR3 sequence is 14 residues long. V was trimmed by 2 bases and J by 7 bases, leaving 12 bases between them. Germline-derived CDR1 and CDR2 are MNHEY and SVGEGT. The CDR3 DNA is TGTGCCAGCAGTTACCCTTCGGGAGACCAGCCCCAGCATTTT. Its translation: CASSYPSGDQPQHF.